The subject of this entry is one T cell receptor beta chain. The sample originates from a study of control samples from healthy donors and cancer patients. Repertoires were generated with immunoSEQ multiplex PCR, while TCRdb's copy carries only in-frame clones and drops some. The sample includes 390,000 or so clones, around 90% of them seen just once. CDR1 is MDHEN and CDR2 is SYDVKM in the germline V gene. The CDR3 totals 12 residues. The germline V and J ends were trimmed by 8 bases and 2 bases, with 10 bases remaining between them. The sample comprised PBMCs. This chain links TRBV28 with TRBJ2-7; D gene ambiguous. The source is a man aged 35 to 55 with head and neck cancer. The DNA of the CDR3 is TGTGCCAGCGGCGTTAACCCCTACGAGCAGTACTTC. It is translated as CASGVNPYEQYF. The whole variable domain, remainder taken from reference TRBV28 and TRBJ2-7, is DVKVTQSSRYLVKRTGEKVFLECVQDMDHENMFWYRQDPGLGLRLIYFSYDVKMKEKGDIPEGYSVSREKKERFSLILESASTNQTSMYLCASGVNPYEQYFGPGTRLTVT.